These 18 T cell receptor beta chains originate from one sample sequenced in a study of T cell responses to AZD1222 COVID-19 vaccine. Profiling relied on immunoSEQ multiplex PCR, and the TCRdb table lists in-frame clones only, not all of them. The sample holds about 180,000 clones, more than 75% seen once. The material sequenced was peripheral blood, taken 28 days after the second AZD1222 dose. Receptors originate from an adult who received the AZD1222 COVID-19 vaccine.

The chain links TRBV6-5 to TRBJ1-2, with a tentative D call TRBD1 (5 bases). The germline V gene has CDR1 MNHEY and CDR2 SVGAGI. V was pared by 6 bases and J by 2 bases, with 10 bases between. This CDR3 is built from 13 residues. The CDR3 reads CASSDRDNYGYTF. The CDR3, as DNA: TGTGCCAGCAGCGACCGGGACAACTATGGCTACACCTTC.

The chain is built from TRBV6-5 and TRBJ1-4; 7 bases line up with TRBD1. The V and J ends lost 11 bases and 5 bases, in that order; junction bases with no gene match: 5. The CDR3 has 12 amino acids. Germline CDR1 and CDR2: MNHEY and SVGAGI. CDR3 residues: CASQGVNEKLFF. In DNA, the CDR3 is TGTGCCTCCCAGGGGGTGAATGAAAAACTGTTTTTT.

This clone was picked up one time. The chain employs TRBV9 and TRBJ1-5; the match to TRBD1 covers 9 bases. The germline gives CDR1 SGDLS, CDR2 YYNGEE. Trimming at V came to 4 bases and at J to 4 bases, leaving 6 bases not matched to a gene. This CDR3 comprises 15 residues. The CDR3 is CASSLGQGLNQPQHF. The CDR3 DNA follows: TGTGCCAGCAGCTTGGGACAGGGATTGAATCAGCCCCAGCATTTT.

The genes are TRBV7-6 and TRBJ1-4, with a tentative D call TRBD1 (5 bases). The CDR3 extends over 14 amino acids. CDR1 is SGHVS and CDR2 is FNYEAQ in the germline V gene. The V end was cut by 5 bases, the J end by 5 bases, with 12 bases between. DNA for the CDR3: TGTGCCAGCAGCCTGGGGGGACCAAATGAAAAACTGTTTTTT. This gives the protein CASSLGGPNEKLFF.

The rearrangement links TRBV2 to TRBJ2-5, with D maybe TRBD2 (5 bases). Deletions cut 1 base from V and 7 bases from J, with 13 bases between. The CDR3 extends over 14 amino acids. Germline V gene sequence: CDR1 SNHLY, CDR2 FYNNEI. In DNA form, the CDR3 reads TGTGCCAGCAGTGAAGAGAGCGGCACCGGGACCCAGTACTTC. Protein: CASSEESGTGTQYF. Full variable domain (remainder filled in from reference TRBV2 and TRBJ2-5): EPEVTQTPSHQVTQMGQEVILRCVPISNHLYFYWYRQILGQKVEFLVSFYNNEISEKSEIFDDQFSVERPDGSNFTLKIRSTKLEDSAMYFCASSEESGTGTQYFGPGTRLLVL.

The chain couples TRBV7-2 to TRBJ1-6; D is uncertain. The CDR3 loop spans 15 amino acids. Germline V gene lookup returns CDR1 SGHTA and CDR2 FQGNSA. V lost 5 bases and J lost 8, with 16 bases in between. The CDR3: CASSQAQYSDSPLHF. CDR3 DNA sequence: TGTGCCAGCAGCCAAGCACAGTATAGCGATTCACCCCTCCACTTT.

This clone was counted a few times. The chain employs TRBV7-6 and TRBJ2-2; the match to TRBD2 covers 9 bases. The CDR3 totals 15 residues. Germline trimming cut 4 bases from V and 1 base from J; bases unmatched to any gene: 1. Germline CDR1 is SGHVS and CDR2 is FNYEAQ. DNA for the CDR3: TGTGCCAGCAGCTCTAGCGGGATGAACACCGGGGAGCTGTTTTTT. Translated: CASSSSGMNTGELFF.

CDR3 sequence: CASSYGGKEGNTEAFF. The CDR3 bases are TGTGCCAGCAGTTATGGGGGAAAGGAGGGGAACACTGAAGCTTTCTTT. The V and J genes are TRBV6-6 and TRBJ1-1; D is perhaps TRBD1 (5 bases). Germline V lookup: CDR1 MNHNY, CDR2 SVGAGI (reference sequence). The CDR3 covers 16 residues. Trimming removed 3 bases from V and 1 base from J, with 15 bases in between.

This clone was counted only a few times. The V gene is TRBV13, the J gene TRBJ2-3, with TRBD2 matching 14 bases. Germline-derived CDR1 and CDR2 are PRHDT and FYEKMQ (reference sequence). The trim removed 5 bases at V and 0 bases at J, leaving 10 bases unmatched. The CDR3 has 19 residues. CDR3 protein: CASSDDWTSGRSSTDTQYF. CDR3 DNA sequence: TGTGCCAGCAGCGACGATTGGACTAGCGGGAGGTCTAGCACAGATACGCAGTATTTT.

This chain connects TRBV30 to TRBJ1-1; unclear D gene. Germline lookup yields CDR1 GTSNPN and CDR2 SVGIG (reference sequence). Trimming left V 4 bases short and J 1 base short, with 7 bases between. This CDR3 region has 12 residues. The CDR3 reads CAWTLRNTEAFF. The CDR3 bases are TGTGCCTGGACCCTCCGGAACACTGAAGCTTTCTTT.

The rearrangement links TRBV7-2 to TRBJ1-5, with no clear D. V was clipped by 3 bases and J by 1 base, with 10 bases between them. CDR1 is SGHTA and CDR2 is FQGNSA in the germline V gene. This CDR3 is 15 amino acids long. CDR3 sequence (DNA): TGTGCCAGCAGCTTCGAGGGCGGAAGCAATCAGCCCCAGCATTTT. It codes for CASSFEGGSNQPQHF. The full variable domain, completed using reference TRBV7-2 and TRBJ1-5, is GAGVSQSPSNKVTEKGKDVELRCDPISGHTALYWYRQSLGQGLEFLIYFQGNSAPDKSGLPSDRFSAERTGGSVSTLTIQRTQQEDSAVYLCASSFEGGSNQPQHFGDGTRLSIL.

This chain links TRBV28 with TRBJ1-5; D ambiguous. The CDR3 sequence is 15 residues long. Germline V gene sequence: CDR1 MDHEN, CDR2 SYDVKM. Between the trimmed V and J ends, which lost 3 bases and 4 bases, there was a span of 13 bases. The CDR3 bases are TGTGCCAGCAGTTTGAGAGGGTCAGCTAATCAGCCCCAGCATTTT. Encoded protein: CASSLRGSANQPQHF.

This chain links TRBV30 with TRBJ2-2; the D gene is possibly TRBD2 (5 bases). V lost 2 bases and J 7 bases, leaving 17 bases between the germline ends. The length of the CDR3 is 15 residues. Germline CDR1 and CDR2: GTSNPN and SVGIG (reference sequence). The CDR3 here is CAWSPRPQGSGELFF. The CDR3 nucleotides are TGTGCCTGGAGTCCCCGGCCTCAAGGGAGCGGGGAGCTGTTTTTT.

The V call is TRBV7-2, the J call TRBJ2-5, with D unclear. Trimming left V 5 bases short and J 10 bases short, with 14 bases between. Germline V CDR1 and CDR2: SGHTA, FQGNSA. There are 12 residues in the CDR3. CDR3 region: CASSPRGNIQYF. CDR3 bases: TGTGCCAGCAGCCCCCGCGGTAACATCCAGTACTTC.

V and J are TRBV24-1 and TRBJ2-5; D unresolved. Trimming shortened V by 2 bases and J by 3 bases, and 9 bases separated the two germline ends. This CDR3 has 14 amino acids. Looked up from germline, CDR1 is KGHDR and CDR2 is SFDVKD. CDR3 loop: CATSDWTIKETQYF. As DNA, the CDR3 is TGTGCCACCAGTGATTGGACGATAAAAGAGACCCAGTACTTC.

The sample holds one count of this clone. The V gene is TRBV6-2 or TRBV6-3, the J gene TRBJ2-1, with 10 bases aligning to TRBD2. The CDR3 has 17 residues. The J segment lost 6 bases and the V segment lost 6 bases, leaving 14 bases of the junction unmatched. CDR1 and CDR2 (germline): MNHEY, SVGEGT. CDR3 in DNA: TGTGCCAGCAGCCCACTAGCGGGGAGTTCGGGGGGCAATGAGCAGTTCTTC. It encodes CASSPLAGSSGGNEQFF.

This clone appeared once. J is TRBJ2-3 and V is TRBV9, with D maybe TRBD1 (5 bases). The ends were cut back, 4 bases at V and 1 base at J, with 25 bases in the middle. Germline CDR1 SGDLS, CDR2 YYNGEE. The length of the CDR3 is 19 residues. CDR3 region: CASSTEGAHPSRGTDTQYF. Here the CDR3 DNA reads TGTGCCAGCAGCACGGAAGGGGCCCACCCATCCCGGGGCACAGATACGCAGTATTTT.

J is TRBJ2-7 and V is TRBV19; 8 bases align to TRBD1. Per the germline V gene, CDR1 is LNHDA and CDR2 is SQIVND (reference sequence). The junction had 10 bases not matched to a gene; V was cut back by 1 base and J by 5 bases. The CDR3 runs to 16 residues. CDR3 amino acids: CASSIVVGQGKNEQYF. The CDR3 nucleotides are TGTGCCAGTAGTATAGTGGTCGGACAGGGAAAAAACGAGCAGTACTTC. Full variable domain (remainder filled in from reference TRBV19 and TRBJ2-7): DGGITQSPKYLFRKEGQNVTLSCEQNLNHDAMYWYRQDPGQGLRLIYYSQIVNDFQKGDIAEGYSVSREKKESFPLTVTSAQKNPTAFYLCASSIVVGQGKNEQYFGPGTRLTVT.